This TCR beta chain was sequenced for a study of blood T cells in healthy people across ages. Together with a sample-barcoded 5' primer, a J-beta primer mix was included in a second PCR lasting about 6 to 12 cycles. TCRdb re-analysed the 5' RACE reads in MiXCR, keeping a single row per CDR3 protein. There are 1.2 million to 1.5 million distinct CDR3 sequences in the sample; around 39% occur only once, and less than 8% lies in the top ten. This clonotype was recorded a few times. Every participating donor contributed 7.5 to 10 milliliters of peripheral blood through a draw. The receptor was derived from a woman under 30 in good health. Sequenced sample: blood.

CDR3 sequence reads: CATQPGRVNRETQYF. As DNA, the CDR3 is TGTGCCACGCAACCGGGACGAGTGAATCGAGAGACCCAGTACTTC. The J gene is TRBJ2-5, the V gene TRBV6-6, with D perhaps TRBD1 or TRBD2 (5 bases each). Trimming stripped 10 bases from V and 4 bases from J, with 22 bases between. The germline CDR1 and CDR2 sequences are MNHNY and SVGAGI (reference sequence). The CDR3 is 15 amino acids.